This entry concerns a single TCR beta chain. Its antigen is unknown. Base quality data are lacking; no much larger clone is found one base away. The record originates from a study of shared clonotypes between healthy human individuals (dated by TCRdb to about 2020). Background for the entire study: The cohort included three men and two women between 18 and 49 years of age. Libraries were prepared and TCR repertoires were sequenced by different laboratories using diverse techniques, in order to increase sequencing depth and limit assay-specific biases. For each donor, CD4 naive and CD4 memory were each given three plates, CD8 naive was given two plates, and CD8 memory was given one plate. Blood TCR repertoires of a handful of healthy adults were deeply sequenced to estimate repertoire size and the extent of clonotype sharing between individuals. Each donor's leukapheresis produced roughly between roughly 0.85 and 10 billion PBMCs.

Results the study describes overall, beyond this receptor: Pairwise subsampling indicated that sequencing depth was expected to affect the degree of clonotype sharing among donors. When a few donors were compared, the shared fraction of clonotypes was about 5% for naive CD4, 3.5% to 4% for naive CD8, 2% to 2.5% for memory CD4, and about 0.36% for memory CD8. Only blood was sampled, and tissue TCR repertoires likely differ from those in blood. Compared with non-shared clonotypes, the clonotypes found in all four sorted-subset donors had higher generation probabilities. The small number of donors limited the genetic and exposure-history diversity represented. Estimated clonotype richness was generally larger for naive than for memory subsets. Incomplete sequencing was indicated by rarefaction of sorted-subset datasets, despite the large sequencing depth.

Using the deep immunoSEQ assay, multiplex PCR amplified TCR CDR3 regions from genomic DNA. For each cell subset, the extracted genomic DNA was distributed evenly across all wells of several immunoSEQ 96-well plates, and each plate served as one replicate. For sorted subsets, each replicate PCR was loaded with 200 to 250 ng genomic DNA, equivalent to 25,000 to 35,000 T cell genomes. Purified libraries were measured with a Qubit 3.0 fluorometer, size-checked on a Bioanalyzer 2100, and measured again with the KAPA Library Quantification kit. Every immunoSEQ 96-well plate was sequenced on a dedicated single-read 150-cycle Illumina NextSeq 550 flow cell. Per the original workflow: The immunoSEQ output contained only junctional sequences without quality scores, so filtering could not match that applied to full-length reads. To assign V/J genes and CDR3, sequences were annotated using PyIR, a Python wrapper for IgBLAST v1.9, with IMGT germline references. Reads were filtered out if the reads had weak V/J assignments (E-value above 1e-6), no CDR3, stop codons, out-of-frame junctions, or ambiguous translated residues. V3J clonotypes were defined by identical inferred V gene, J gene, and CDR3 amino acid sequence. Percentage overlap between repertoires was calculated by dividing the number of shared unique clonotypes by the size of the smaller repertoire. Richness of each repertoire was evaluated using RTK rarefaction, the Chao1 estimator, and Recon v2.1 estimates of unobserved clonotypes. OLGA was used to compute generation probabilities for all TCRbeta clonotypes that the gDNA method yielded from a handful of donors. TCRdb took this table from immuneACCESS and kept in-frame rearrangements with V and J called. Such tables lack part of the clones; where checked against another copy, unresolved V genes explain under half of the gap, and the rest is unexplained. V and J calls and clone size are copied from that table; D and trimming were computed from the DNA. A total of hundreds of thousands of clones appear in this sample, roughly nine tenths of them only once. The leading ten clones occupy 24% of the sample.

CD8 naive samples were CD45RO-negative cells positively selected for CCR7, giving a CD45RA+CCR7+ population that excluded TemRA cells. The donors were healthy, HIV-negative adults with no recently reported acute infections or vaccinations. Every donor was a Caucasian adult residing in Nashville, Tennessee, USA. Blood was collected by leukapheresis, and PBMCs were isolated by Ficoll-Histopaque density gradient centrifugation and then cryopreserved in liquid nitrogen vapor phase. Purity and quantity of every magnetically sorted T cell population were checked by analytical flow cytometry. Genomic DNA was isolated from every sorted fraction and measured by UV absorbance on a Nanodrop 2000c. From the germline V gene, CDR1 is MGHRA and CDR2 is YSYEKL. V is cut back by 0 bases and J by 5 bases, with 5 bases in the junction unmatched. The CDR3 spans 16 residues, from the cysteine through the phenylalanine. Only CDR3 DNA remains: 48 bases, in frame from the first base.

The clonotype was recovered from a man between 25 and 39 years old in good health. Here the chain combines TRBV4-1 and TRBJ2-7; 12 bases in between match TRBD2. Sample: naive CD8+ T cells sorted from blood. Interpreted using the paper, the cell subset or site label stands for: CD45RA+CCR7+. The CDR3 protein is CASSQEVGLAGNEQYF. At the DNA level, the sequence is TGCGCCAGCAGCCAAGAGGTAGGACTAGCGGGAAACGAGCAGTACTTC.